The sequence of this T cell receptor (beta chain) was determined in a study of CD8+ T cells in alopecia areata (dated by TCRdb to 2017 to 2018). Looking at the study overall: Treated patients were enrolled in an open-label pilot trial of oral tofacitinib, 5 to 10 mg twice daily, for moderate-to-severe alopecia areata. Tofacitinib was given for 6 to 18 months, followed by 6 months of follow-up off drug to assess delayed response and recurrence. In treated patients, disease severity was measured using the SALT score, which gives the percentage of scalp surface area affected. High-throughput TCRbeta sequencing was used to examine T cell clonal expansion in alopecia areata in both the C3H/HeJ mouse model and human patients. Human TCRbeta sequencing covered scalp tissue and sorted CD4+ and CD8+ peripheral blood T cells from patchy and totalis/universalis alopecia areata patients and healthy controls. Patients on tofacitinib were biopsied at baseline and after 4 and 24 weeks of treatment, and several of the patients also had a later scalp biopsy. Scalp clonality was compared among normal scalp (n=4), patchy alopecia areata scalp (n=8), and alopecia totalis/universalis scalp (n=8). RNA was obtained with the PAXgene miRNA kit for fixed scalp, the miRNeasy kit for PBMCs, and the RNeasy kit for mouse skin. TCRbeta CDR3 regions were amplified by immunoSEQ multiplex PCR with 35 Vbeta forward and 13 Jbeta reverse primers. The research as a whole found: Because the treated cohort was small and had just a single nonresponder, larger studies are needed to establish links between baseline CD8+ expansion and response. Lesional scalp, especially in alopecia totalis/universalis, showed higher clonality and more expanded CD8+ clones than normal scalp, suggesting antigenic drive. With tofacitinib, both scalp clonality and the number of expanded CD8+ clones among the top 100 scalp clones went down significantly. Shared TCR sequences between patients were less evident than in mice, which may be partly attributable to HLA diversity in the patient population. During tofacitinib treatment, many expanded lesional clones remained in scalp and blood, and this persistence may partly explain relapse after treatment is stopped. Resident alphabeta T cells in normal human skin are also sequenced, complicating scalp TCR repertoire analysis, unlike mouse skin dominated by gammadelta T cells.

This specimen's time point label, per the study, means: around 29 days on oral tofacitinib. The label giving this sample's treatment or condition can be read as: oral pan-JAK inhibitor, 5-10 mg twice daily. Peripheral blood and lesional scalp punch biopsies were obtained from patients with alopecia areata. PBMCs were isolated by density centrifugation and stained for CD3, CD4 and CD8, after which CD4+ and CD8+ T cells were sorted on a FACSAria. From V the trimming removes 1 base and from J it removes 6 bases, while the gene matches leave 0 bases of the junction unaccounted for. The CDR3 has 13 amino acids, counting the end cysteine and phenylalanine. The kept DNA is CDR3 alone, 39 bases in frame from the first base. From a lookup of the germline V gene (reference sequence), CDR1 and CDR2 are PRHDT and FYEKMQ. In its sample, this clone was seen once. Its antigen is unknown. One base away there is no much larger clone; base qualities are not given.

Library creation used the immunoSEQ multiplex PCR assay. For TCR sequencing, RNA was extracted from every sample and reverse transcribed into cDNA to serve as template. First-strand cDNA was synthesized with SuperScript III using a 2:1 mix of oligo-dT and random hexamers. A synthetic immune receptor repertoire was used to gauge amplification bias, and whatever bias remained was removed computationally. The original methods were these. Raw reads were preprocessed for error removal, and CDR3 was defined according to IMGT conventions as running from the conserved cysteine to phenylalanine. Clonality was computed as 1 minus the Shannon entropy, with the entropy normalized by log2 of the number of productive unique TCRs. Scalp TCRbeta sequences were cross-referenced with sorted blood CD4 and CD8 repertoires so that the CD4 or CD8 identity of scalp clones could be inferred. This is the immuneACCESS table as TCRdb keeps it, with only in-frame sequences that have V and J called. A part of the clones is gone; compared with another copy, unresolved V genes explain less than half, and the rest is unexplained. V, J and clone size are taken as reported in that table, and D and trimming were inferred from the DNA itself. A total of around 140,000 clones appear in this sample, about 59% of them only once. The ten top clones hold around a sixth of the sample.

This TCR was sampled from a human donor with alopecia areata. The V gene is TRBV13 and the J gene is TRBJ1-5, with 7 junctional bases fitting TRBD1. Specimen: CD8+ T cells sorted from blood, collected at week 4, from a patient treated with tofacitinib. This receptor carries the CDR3 CASSLEGAQPQHF. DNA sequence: TGTGCCAGCAGCTTAGAGGGGGCTCAGCCCCAGCATTTT.